The 32 T cell receptor beta chains in this list originate from one sample, sequenced in a study of blood T cell repertoires in COVID-19. TCRdb keeps only in-frame clones here, not all; method: immunoSEQ multiplex PCR. In the table there are around 130,000 clones, roughly 85% of which are singletons. The sample was peripheral blood. The receptors were sampled from a man in his fifties or sixties with acute or convalescent COVID-19.

The rearrangement links TRBV19 to TRBJ2-7; weak D call: TRBD2 (5 bases). The germline V gene encodes CDR1 LNHDA and CDR2 SQIVND (reference sequence). V lost 3 bases and J 6 bases, leaving 21 bases between the germline ends. The CDR3 sequence is 16 residues long. Here the CDR3 DNA reads TGTGCCAGTAGTATCACAGCCCAACGAGGGTTCTCCGAGCAGTACTTC. Translating gives CASSITAQRGFSEQYF.

The rearrangement links TRBV19 to TRBJ2-3; 7 bases map to TRBD2. The CDR3 is 15 residues long. Germline CDR1 is LNHDA and CDR2 is SQIVND (reference sequence). V gave up 6 bases and J gave up 3 bases; unmatched junction bases: 9. CDR3 protein: CASRPAGLETDTQYF. DNA for the CDR3: TGTGCCAGTAGACCAGCGGGGCTAGAGACAGATACGCAGTATTTT.

This clone was recorded only once. V and J are TRBV10-3 and TRBJ2-7; D gene uncertain. The CDR3 contains 14 residues. Germline V gene lookup returns CDR1 ENHRY and CDR2 SYGVKD. The V gene lost 0 bases and the J gene lost 3 bases, with 9 bases spanning the gap. The CDR3 sequence is CAISESKEYYEQYF. Here the CDR3 DNA reads TGTGCCATCAGTGAGTCGAAGGAGTACTACGAGCAGTACTTC.

This chain connects TRBV11-2 to TRBJ2-1; D might be TRBD2 (5 bases). V was clipped by 0 bases and J by 0 bases, with 9 bases between them. CDR1 and CDR2 (germline): SGHAT, FQNNGV. This CDR3 has 16 amino acids. Here the CDR3 reads CASSLDATTSYNEQFF. The CDR3 DNA reads as TGTGCCAGCAGCTTAGATGCGACTACCTCCTACAATGAGCAGTTCTTC.

The V call is TRBV5-5, the J call TRBJ1-6; no firm D call. The germline V gene has CDR1 SGHKS and CDR2 YYEKEE (reference sequence). V was shortened by 5 bases and J by 0 bases, with 9 bases between the two germline ends. The CDR3 consists of 15 residues. CDR3 nucleotides: TGTGCCAGCAGGGGCAGAAACTCCTATAATTCACCCCTCCACTTT. Translated: CASRGRNSYNSPLHF.

This clone was observed a few times. This sequence joins TRBV7-2 and TRBJ1-2; 8 positions match TRBD1. J lost 8 bases, V lost 5 bases, and 7 bases had no gene match. This CDR3 has 13 amino acids. Looked up from germline, CDR1 is SGHTA and CDR2 is FQGNSA. The CDR3 loop is CASSRTGSGGYTF. CDR3 nucleotide sequence: TGTGCCAGCAGCCGGACAGGGTCTGGGGGCTACACCTTC.

The chain couples TRBV5-5 to TRBJ1-2; TRBD1 aligns across 10 bases. CDR1 is SGHKS, CDR2 YYEKEE, per germline (reference sequence). This CDR3 comprises 14 residues. V gave up 4 bases and J gave up 4 bases; unmatched junction bases: 4. The CDR3 here is CASSPDRGIYGYTF. The DNA of the CDR3 is TGTGCCAGCAGCCCGGACAGGGGGATCTATGGCTACACCTTC.

The chain recombines TRBV27 with TRBJ1-4, with 9 nucleotides matching TRBD1. The ends lost 6 bases at V and 5 bases at J; junction bases unmatched: 7. The length of the CDR3 is 15 residues. Germline V gene sequence: CDR1 MNHEY, CDR2 SMNVEV (reference sequence). CDR3 in amino acids: CASRRDRDYNEKLFF. The CDR3 DNA reads as TGTGCCAGCAGACGGGACAGGGACTACAATGAAAAACTGTTTTTT.

CDR3 amino acids: CASSIDGLAGGGSYNEQFF. CDR3 bases: TGTGCCAGTAGTATAGATGGGTTAGCGGGAGGGGGGTCCTACAATGAGCAGTTCTTC. The gene calls are TRBV19 and TRBJ2-1; 11 bases fit TRBD2. Germline V gives CDR1 LNHDA, CDR2 SQIVND (reference sequence). The CDR3 consists of 19 residues. V lost 0 bases, J lost 1 base, and 8 bases stayed unmatched.

The chain has TRBV5-6 and TRBJ2-3; TRBD2 agrees at 16 bases. CDR1 SGHDT and CDR2 YYEEEE come from the germline V gene. With V trimmed by 3 bases and J by 4 bases, 2 bases remained unmatched. The CDR3 sequence is 16 residues long. The CDR3 protein is CASSWGLAGGADTQYF. As DNA, the CDR3 is TGTGCCAGCAGCTGGGGACTAGCGGGGGGGGCAGATACGCAGTATTTT.

The chain employs TRBV7-8 and TRBJ1-2; D unclear. The CDR3 has 13 amino acids. V gave up 3 bases and J gave up 5 bases, with 10 bases separating them. The germline gives CDR1 SGHVS, CDR2 FQNEAQ. CDR3 DNA sequence: TGTGCCAGCAGCTTTACAGCCTCTTATGGCTACACCTTC. Translating it yields CASSFTASYGYTF.

This clone was counted ten times or more. CDR3 amino acids: CASSQAWGARQETQYF. The CDR3 nucleotides are TGTGCCAGCAGCCAAGCTTGGGGAGCGCGTCAAGAGACCCAGTACTTC. The chain combines TRBV14 with TRBJ2-5; D is possibly TRBD2 (5 bases). CDR1 SGHDN and CDR2 FVKESK come from the germline V gene. The CDR3 contains 16 residues. V dropped 1 base and J dropped 2 bases, with 14 bases sitting between them.

The gene calls are TRBV6-5 and TRBJ1-1; D remains ambiguous. Germline lookup yields CDR1 MNHEY and CDR2 SVGAGI. V was pared by 4 bases and J by 0 bases, with 9 bases between. The CDR3 spans 14 residues. The CDR3 reads CASSLGRLNTEAFF. The CDR3, as DNA: TGTGCCAGCAGTTTGGGCAGATTGAACACTGAAGCTTTCTTT.

The CDR3: CSVGLITDTQYF. Written as DNA, the CDR3 is TGCAGCGTCGGACTTATCACAGATACGCAGTATTTT. The chain combines TRBV29-1 with TRBJ2-3; D may be TRBD2 (5 bases). The CDR3 is made up of 12 amino acids. V was trimmed by 6 bases and J by 2 bases, leaving 9 bases between them. The germline CDR1 and CDR2 sequences are SQVTM and ANQGSEA.

The rearrangement links TRBV10-3 to TRBJ2-7; 7 bases align to TRBD1. CDR3 size: 14 residues. Germline V lookup: CDR1 ENHRY, CDR2 SYGVKD. V shed 8 bases, J shed 0 bases, and the junction held 7 bases outside the gene matches. DNA of the CDR3: TGTGCCATCGCAGGACAGGTCCTCTCCTACGAGCAGTACTTC. The encoded protein is CAIAGQVLSYEQYF.

This clone was seen a handful of times. V and J are TRBV28 and TRBJ2-7; 7 nucleotides align to TRBD2. V gave up 6 bases and J gave up 3 bases; unmatched junction bases: 8. Per the germline V gene, CDR1 is MDHEN and CDR2 is SYDVKM. The CDR3 has 14 amino acids. The CDR3 DNA sequence: TGTGCCAGCAGCCCGGGTCCGGGAGGCTACGAGCAGTACTTC. Protein product: CASSPGPGGYEQYF. Using reference TRBV28 and TRBJ2-7 for the parts outside the CDR3, the full variable domain is DVKVTQSSRYLVKRTGEKVFLECVQDMDHENMFWYRQDPGLGLRLIYFSYDVKMKEKGDIPEGYSVSREKKERFSLILESASTNQTSMYLCASSPGPGGYEQYFGPGTRLTVT.

This clone was picked up a small number of times. The CDR3 region is CASSYSPRGGGSKAFF. The CDR3 DNA reads TGTGCCAGCAGTTACTCCCCCCGGGGGGGCGGATCCAAAGCTTTCTTT. The V and J genes are TRBV6-5 and TRBJ1-1, with a possible D match to TRBD1 (6 bases). From germline, CDR1 is MNHEY and CDR2 SVGAGI. This CDR3 spans 16 amino acids. V lost 0 bases, J lost 9 bases, and 20 bases lay in between.

The CDR3 nucleotides read TGTGCCAGCAGCTTAGACAGGAATGGCTACACCTTC. Translating gives CASSLDRNGYTF. The chain couples TRBV7-9 to TRBJ1-2; D possibly corresponds to TRBD1 (5 bases). Trimming removed 1 base from V and 6 bases from J, with 6 bases in between. Germline V gene lookup returns CDR1 SEHNR and CDR2 FQNEAQ (reference sequence). The CDR3 is made up of 12 amino acids.

V and J are TRBV29-1 and TRBJ2-7; TRBD1 aligns across 8 bases. The junction had 6 bases not matched to a gene; V was cut back by 3 bases and J by 2 bases. The CDR3 runs to 14 residues. From germline, CDR1 is SQVTM and CDR2 ANQGSEA. CDR3 sequence: CSVEVQGGTYEQYF. The CDR3 region has the DNA TGCAGCGTTGAGGTACAGGGGGGCACCTACGAGCAGTACTTC.

The J gene is TRBJ1-1, the V gene TRBV30; D is unclear. This CDR3 is 14 amino acids long. CDR1 is GTSNPN, CDR2 SVGIG, per germline (reference sequence). Trimming stripped 6 bases from V and 6 bases from J, with 20 bases between. CDR3 sequence: CACAPGLGSAEAFF. The CDR3 region has the DNA TGTGCCTGCGCACCCGGACTGGGGTCCGCTGAAGCTTTCTTT.

This rearrangement joins TRBV11-1 to TRBJ2-7, with 10 bases that match TRBD1. The V gene end was trimmed by 5 bases and the J gene end by 2 bases; junction bases not matched to a gene: 9. Germline CDR1 and CDR2: SGHAT and FQDESV (reference sequence). The CDR3 has 16 amino acids. The CDR3 nucleotides read TGTGCCAGCAGCGCCCGACAGGGGGCGGGCCCCTACGAGCAGTACTTC. Translation: CASSARQGAGPYEQYF.

The chain joins TRBV5-1 to TRBJ2-1; the match to TRBD2 covers 8 bases. J lost 6 bases, V lost 4 bases, and 12 bases had no gene match. Germline lookup yields CDR1 SGHRS and CDR2 YFSETQ. This CDR3 comprises 16 residues. The CDR3 sequence is CASSPDGAGGPNEQFF. The CDR3 coding sequence is TGCGCCAGCAGCCCCGATGGGGCGGGGGGTCCCAATGAGCAGTTCTTC.

The CDR3 DNA reads TGTGCTAGTGGTTTGGCTACATTCGGGGACAGGCCTTCCAATGGCTACACCTTC. It yields the protein CASGLATFGDRPSNGYTF. The V gene is TRBV12-5, the J gene TRBJ1-2, with TRBD1 matching 8 bases. Germline V lookup: CDR1 LGHNT, CDR2 FRNRAP. The CDR3 is made up of 18 amino acids. With 1 base clipped from V and 6 bases from J, the junction kept 16 bases outside the gene matches.

This clone was seen more than once but under ten times. V is TRBV30 and J is TRBJ1-3; D gene ambiguous. Per the germline V gene, CDR1 is GTSNPN and CDR2 is SVGIG (reference sequence). V lost 4 bases, J lost 0 bases, and 7 bases lay in between. The CDR3 has 13 residues. For the CDR3, the DNA is TGTGCCTGGACTGGGAGCTCTGGAAACACCATATATTTT. Residues: CAWTGSSGNTIYF.

This clone was seen a single time. Here the CDR3 reads CASSFGDLEAFF. The CDR3 DNA reads as TGTGCCAGCAGCTTTGGGGACTTAGAAGCTTTCTTT. The chain has TRBV7-9 and TRBJ1-1; TRBD1 might be the D (5 bases). The CDR3 is 12 amino acids. Germline V lookup: CDR1 SEHNR, CDR2 FQNEAQ (reference sequence). Trimming removed 3 bases from V and 8 bases from J, with 10 bases in between.

The genes are TRBV30 and TRBJ2-3; TRBD2 agrees at 10 bases. CDR3 length equals 16 residues. J gave up 1 base and V 5 bases, and 9 bases lay outside the gene matches. CDR1 and CDR2 (germline): GTSNPN, SVGIG (reference sequence). The CDR3 is CAWVKTAGGGTDTQYF. The CDR3 DNA sequence: TGTGCCTGGGTAAAGACAGCGGGAGGGGGCACAGATACGCAGTATTTT.

A note on this clone: This sample includes further DNA sequences coding for the same CDR3. The chain links TRBV27 to TRBJ1-5; D is possibly TRBD1 (6 bases). Germline V gene sequence: CDR1 MNHEY, CDR2 SMNVEV (reference sequence). The CDR3 has 14 amino acids. Trimming removed 4 bases at V and 4 bases at J, with 11 bases between. The CDR3 region is CASSSGQLNQPQHF. The CDR3 nucleotides are TGTGCCAGCAGTTCTGGACAGTTAAATCAGCCCCAGCATTTT.

This clone showed up just a few times. The chain joins TRBV29-1 to TRBJ1-2; 10 bases match TRBD1. Germline-derived CDR1 and CDR2 are SQVTM and ANQGSEA. V lost 4 bases and J lost 8; bases outside the gene matches: 13. The CDR3 consists of 15 residues. CDR3 DNA sequence: TGCAGCGTTGGAGGAGCGGATCGACAGGGGGCCGGCTACACCTTC. Protein product: CSVGGADRQGAGYTF.

This clone was observed a single time. The chain couples TRBV27 to TRBJ2-5, with 9 bases fitting TRBD1. The CDR3 has 16 residues. Germline V gene sequence: CDR1 MNHEY, CDR2 SMNVEV (reference sequence). The junction had 8 bases not matched to a gene; V was cut back by 4 bases and J by 2 bases. The CDR3 DNA follows: TGTGCCAGCAGTTCCTATCCGGGACAGGGACAAGAGACCCAGTACTTC. This sequence encodes CASSSYPGQGQETQYF.

V usage is TRBV12-3 or TRBV12-4 and J usage is TRBJ1-1; unclear D gene. Deletions cut 8 bases from V and 8 bases from J, with 12 bases between. The CDR3 totals 11 residues. The CDR3 sequence is CASRRRAEAFF. In DNA form, the CDR3 reads TGTGCCAGCCGTCGGAGGGCAGAAGCTTTCTTT.

The rearrangement joins TRBV11-2 to TRBJ1-5; 8 positions agree with TRBD1. CDR1 is SGHAT and CDR2 is FQNNGV in the germline V gene. V was pared by 5 bases and J by 2 bases, with 2 bases of the junction left unmatched. CDR3 length: 14 residues. CDR3 sequence reads: CASSQTGGNQPQHF. The CDR3 DNA sequence: TGTGCCAGCAGCCAGACAGGGGGCAATCAGCCCCAGCATTTT.

Worth noting for this clone: The junction and the germline gene differ at one end; a read error may be behind it. This chain joins TRBV7-7 and TRBJ2-2; D possibly corresponds to TRBD2 (5 bases). CDR1 is SSHAT and CDR2 is FNYEAQ in the germline V gene (reference sequence). This CDR3 has 14 amino acids. The CDR3 DNA reads as TGTGCTAGCAGCTTAGGGCTAGCAAACGGGGAGCTGTTTTTT. Translating gives CASSLGLANGELFF.